Listed below are T cell receptor beta chains from one sample, sequenced in a study of preoperative IRX-2 immunotherapy in early breast cancer. The table came from immunoSEQ multiplex PCR; TCRdb's copy has only in-frame clones and leaves some out. Of tens of thousands of clones in the sample, roughly 86% are singletons; the top ten hold 1.5% to 2%. Sequencing used tumor tissue, obtained after IRX-2 immunotherapy. Receptors were obtained from a human donor with breast cancer. Both conserved end residues are part of each CDR3. D genes are given only for firm matches. Clone size is not always given. Where it is, it says once, few, many or a class for expanded clones.

j_call clone_size v_call d_call cdr3_nt cdr3_aa
TRBJ2-2 NA TRBV6-8 NA TGTGCCAGCAGTTCGTACGGGCAGGTTGAAGGCGGGGAGCTGTTTTTT CASSSYGQVEGGELFF
TRBJ2-3 NA TRBV6-8 NA TGTGCCAGCAGGAGGGGGAACCAGCCAGATACGCAGTATTTT CASRRGNQPDTQYF
TRBJ1-1 NA TRBV23-1 NA TGCGCCAGCAGTCAATCTTCGGGCAGGAAGGTTAAGAACACTGAAGCTTTCTTT CASSQSSGRKVKNTEAFF
TRBJ1-4 NA TRBV7-8 NA TGTGCCAGCAGCTTAGGAGGGGATAATGAAAAACTGTTTTTT CASSLGGDNEKLFF
TRBJ1-5 NA TRBV6-8 TRBD1 TGTGCCAGCAGGATAGGGACAGTAAGGCAGCCCCAGCATTTT CASRIGTVRQPQHF
TRBJ1-4 NA TRBV4-1 NA TGCGCCAGCAGCCGTGACGGTCTTAATGAAAAACTGTTTTTT CASSRDGLNEKLFF
TRBJ2-4 few TRBV11-3 TRBD2 TGTGCCAGCAGCTCTAGACAGCGGGGCGCAAACATTCAGTACTTC CASSSRQRGANIQYF
TRBJ2-5 NA TRBV1 NA TGCGCCAACAGCCAGGGGCTAGGGGAGACCCAGTACTTC CANSQGLGETQYF
TRBJ1-2 NA TRBV6-8 NA TGTGCCAGCAGTTACGGCGGGACGTTTGAAGGCTACACCTTC CASSYGGTFEGYTF
TRBJ2-7 NA TRBV6-8 TRBD2 TGTGCCAGCAGTTACCAGCGGGGATCTTCCTACGAGCAGTACTTC CASSYQRGSSYEQYF
TRBJ1-5 few TRBV6-8 TRBD1 TGTGCCAGCAGAGGGACAGGGGGACTCAATCAGCCCCAGCATTTT CASRGTGGLNQPQHF
TRBJ1-1 NA TRBV6-8 NA TGTGCCAGCACCGGACTCAGGGCTAAGAACACTGAAGCTTTCTTT CASTGLRAKNTEAFF
TRBJ2-6 NA TRBV7-6 NA TGTGCCAGCAGCCGGGGGCCAGGGGCTGGGGCCAACGTCCTGACTTTC CASSRGPGAGANVLTF
TRBJ2-1 once TRBV10-2 NA TGCGCCAGTCAGGGACCGTACAATGAGCAGTTCTTC CASQGPYNEQFF
TRBJ2-2 once TRBV11-3 TRBD2 TGTGCCAGCAGCTTCCCCACTAGCGGGGAGAACACCGGGGAGCTGTTTTTT CASSFPTSGENTGELFF
TRBJ2-2 NA TRBV19 NA TGTGCCAGTAGTATTCGAGGGACCGGGGAGCTGTTTTTT CASSIRGTGELFF
TRBJ2-7 NA TRBV7-6 NA TGTGCCAGCAGCATCTCTGCCGACCGATCCTACGAGCAGTACTTC CASSISADRSYEQYF
TRBJ2-3 NA TRBV18 NA TGTGCCAGCTCACCAAGGAGGGGGACAGATACGCAGTATTTT CASSPRRGTDTQYF
TRBJ2-3 once TRBV6-8 TRBD2 TGTGCAAGCAGAACAGCGGGAGCGGGCACAGATACGCAGTATTTT CASRTAGAGTDTQYF
TRBJ1-5 NA TRBV11-3 NA TGTGCCAGCAGCTTGGAGGGAGTGGGACGCCAGCCCCAGCATTTT CASSLEGVGRQPQHF
TRBJ1-2 NA TRBV2 TRBD1 TGTGCCAGCAGTTTATCCGGGACAGGGCTGGGAGGCTACACCTTC CASSLSGTGLGGYTF
TRBJ1-2 once TRBV23-1 NA TGCGCCAGCAGCCAAGTAATTCTGGGTGGCTACACCTTC CASSQVILGGYTF
TRBJ1-1 NA TRBV6-7 TRBD1 TGTGCCAGCAGCAACCGGGACAGGGACGGGACTGAAGCTTTCTTT CASSNRDRDGTEAFF
TRBJ2-7 NA TRBV23-1 TRBD1 TGCGCCAGCAGTCAATCGGGACAGGGTAAAGAGCAGTACTTC CASSQSGQGKEQYF
TRBJ1-2 NA TRBV9 NA TGTGCCAGCAGCGGTGAGACGGCTTACTATGGCTACACCTTC CASSGETAYYGYTF
TRBJ1-1 NA TRBV6-8 NA TGTGCCAGCAGCCGCGGAGGGGCTCAGAACACTGAAGCTTTCTTT CASSRGGAQNTEAFF
TRBJ2-3 NA TRBV6-8 NA TGTGCCAGCAGTTACTCTAGGGTCCGGGATACGCAGTATTTT CASSYSRVRDTQYF
TRBJ1-1 NA TRBV6-8 NA TGTGCCAGCAGTCCCAATCGGGAAAGTAGCACTGAAGCTTTCTTT CASSPNRESSTEAFF
TRBJ2-7 once TRBV1 NA TGCGCCAGCAGCCAAGATCCCAGCGGGACGGGCGAGCAGTACTTC CASSQDPSGTGEQYF
TRBJ1-4 NA TRBV6-8 NA TGTGCCAGCTGGGCGGCAACTAATGAAAAACTGTTTTTT CASWAATNEKLFF
TRBJ2-7 NA TRBV7-8 NA TGTGCCAGCAGCCAACTTCCAGCCTACGAGCAGTACTTC CASSQLPAYEQYF
TRBJ2-3 NA TRBV30 TRBD1 TGTGCCTGGAGCGGACAGGGTTCGACAGATACGCAGTATTTT CAWSGQGSTDTQYF
TRBJ2-3 NA TRBV28 NA TGTGCCAGCAGTTTGAGCGGGTATAACACAGATACGCAGTATTTT CASSLSGYNTDTQYF
TRBJ1-5 few TRBV6-8 NA TGTGCCAGCAGTTACTTCCGCAGGCCAAATAGCAATCAGCCCCAGCATTTT CASSYFRRPNSNQPQHF
TRBJ1-1 NA TRBV11-3 NA TGTGCCAGCAGCTCGTTAGCCGGACAGCGGCGGACTGAAGCTTTCTTT CASSSLAGQRRTEAFF
TRBJ1-1 NA TRBV18 NA TGTGCCAGCTCACCGTCGGGGGGGAACACTGAAGCTTTCTTT CASSPSGGNTEAFF
TRBJ2-5 NA TRBV9 TRBD1 TGTGCCAGCAGACAGGACAGGGGCGGAGGGACCCAGTACTTC CASRQDRGGGTQYF
TRBJ2-5 NA TRBV11-3 TRBD2 TGTGCCAGCAGCTTACAGCCCAGCGGGGGAGAGACCCAGTACTTC CASSLQPSGGETQYF
TRBJ2-6 NA TRBV5-1 NA TGCGCCAGCAGCTTGCAAGGGGCGAAAGGGGCCAACGTCCTGACTTTC CASSLQGAKGANVLTF
TRBJ1-1 NA TRBV15 NA TGTGCCACCAGCAGAGATGGGGGACGGACGAACACTGAAGCTTTCTTT CATSRDGGRTNTEAFF
TRBJ1-1 NA TRBV11-3 NA TGTGCCAGCAGCTCCCTGGGGACGGAGGAGAACACTGAAGCTTTCTTT CASSSLGTEENTEAFF
TRBJ1-4 NA TRBV6-8 NA TGTGCCAGCAGTTACTCGGGGGGCACTAATGAAAAACTGTTTTTT CASSYSGGTNEKLFF
TRBJ2-3 once TRBV1 NA TGCGCCAGCAGCCAAGGACAAATGAGTACAGATACGCAGTATTTT CASSQGQMSTDTQYF
TRBJ2-2 few TRBV12-2 NA TGTGCGAGCCCCGCGGGGCTGAACACCGGGGAGCTGTTTTTT CASPAGLNTGELFF
TRBJ1-4 NA TRBV22-1 NA TGTGCCAGCAGCCCCACGGGGGTTAGGGAAAAACTGTTTTTT CASSPTGVREKLFF
TRBJ2-5 NA TRBV19 NA TGTGCCAGTAGTAATGGCGGATCGGAGACCCAGTACTTC CASSNGGSETQYF
TRBJ1-1 NA TRBV1 NA TGCGCCAGCAGCCACAAGACCACCCCGACTGAAGCTTTCTTT CASSHKTTPTEAFF
TRBJ2-7 once TRBV5-1 TRBD1 TGCGCCAGCAGCTTGGCGGGACAGGGGTACAGCTACGAGCAGTACTTC CASSLAGQGYSYEQYF
TRBJ1-1 NA TRBV5-1 TRBD1 TGCGCCAGCAGCACACAATCGGACAGGGGCACTGAAGCTTTCTTT CASSTQSDRGTEAFF
TRBJ1-1 NA TRBV14 NA TGTGCCAGCAGCTCACAGGGCCGTACTTCTGTGAACACTAAAGCTTTCTTT CASSSQGRTSVNTKAFF
TRBJ2-7 NA TRBV6-8 NA TGTGCCAGCACTGAGAGCTCCTACGAGCAGTACTTC CASTESSYEQYF
TRBJ2-7 NA TRBV5-3 NA TGTGCCAGAAGCTTGGCACAGCGGAGCTCCTACGAGCAGTACTTC CARSLAQRSSYEQYF
TRBJ1-4 NA TRBV6-8 TRBD1 TGTGCCAGCAGTTACCCCCCAGGCAGGGGGAGAGAGGAAAAACTGTTTTTT CASSYPPGRGREEKLFF
TRBJ1-1 NA TRBV7-6 NA TGTGCCAGCAGCTCGGATTGGGCGGGTACTGAAGCTTTCTTT CASSSDWAGTEAFF
TRBJ2-1 NA TRBV5-1 TRBD2 TGCGCCAGCAGCCCAGGACTAGCCGGGTCCTACAATGAGCAGTTCTTC CASSPGLAGSYNEQFF
TRBJ2-7 NA TRBV18 NA TGTGCCAGCTCACTCGACAGGAGCTCCTACGAGCAGTACTTC CASSLDRSSYEQYF
TRBJ1-5 NA TRBV30 TRBD1 TGTGCCTGGAGTCTCGACAGGGGGAGTCAGCCCCAGCATTTT CAWSLDRGSQPQHF
TRBJ1-3 NA TRBV12-5 NA TGTGCTAGTGGTTTGGTACGCTTGGGGGGCGGACTGGCTGGAAACACCATATATTTT CASGLVRLGGGLAGNTIYF
TRBJ2-3 NA TRBV5-1 TRBD1 TGCGCCAGCAGCTTCAACAGGGGCGTCGGCACAGATACGCAGTATTTT CASSFNRGVGTDTQYF
TRBJ1-2 NA TRBV6-8 NA TGTGCCAGCAGGGCTGAGCCCCGGAGTTCCGACTACACCTTC CASRAEPRSSDYTF